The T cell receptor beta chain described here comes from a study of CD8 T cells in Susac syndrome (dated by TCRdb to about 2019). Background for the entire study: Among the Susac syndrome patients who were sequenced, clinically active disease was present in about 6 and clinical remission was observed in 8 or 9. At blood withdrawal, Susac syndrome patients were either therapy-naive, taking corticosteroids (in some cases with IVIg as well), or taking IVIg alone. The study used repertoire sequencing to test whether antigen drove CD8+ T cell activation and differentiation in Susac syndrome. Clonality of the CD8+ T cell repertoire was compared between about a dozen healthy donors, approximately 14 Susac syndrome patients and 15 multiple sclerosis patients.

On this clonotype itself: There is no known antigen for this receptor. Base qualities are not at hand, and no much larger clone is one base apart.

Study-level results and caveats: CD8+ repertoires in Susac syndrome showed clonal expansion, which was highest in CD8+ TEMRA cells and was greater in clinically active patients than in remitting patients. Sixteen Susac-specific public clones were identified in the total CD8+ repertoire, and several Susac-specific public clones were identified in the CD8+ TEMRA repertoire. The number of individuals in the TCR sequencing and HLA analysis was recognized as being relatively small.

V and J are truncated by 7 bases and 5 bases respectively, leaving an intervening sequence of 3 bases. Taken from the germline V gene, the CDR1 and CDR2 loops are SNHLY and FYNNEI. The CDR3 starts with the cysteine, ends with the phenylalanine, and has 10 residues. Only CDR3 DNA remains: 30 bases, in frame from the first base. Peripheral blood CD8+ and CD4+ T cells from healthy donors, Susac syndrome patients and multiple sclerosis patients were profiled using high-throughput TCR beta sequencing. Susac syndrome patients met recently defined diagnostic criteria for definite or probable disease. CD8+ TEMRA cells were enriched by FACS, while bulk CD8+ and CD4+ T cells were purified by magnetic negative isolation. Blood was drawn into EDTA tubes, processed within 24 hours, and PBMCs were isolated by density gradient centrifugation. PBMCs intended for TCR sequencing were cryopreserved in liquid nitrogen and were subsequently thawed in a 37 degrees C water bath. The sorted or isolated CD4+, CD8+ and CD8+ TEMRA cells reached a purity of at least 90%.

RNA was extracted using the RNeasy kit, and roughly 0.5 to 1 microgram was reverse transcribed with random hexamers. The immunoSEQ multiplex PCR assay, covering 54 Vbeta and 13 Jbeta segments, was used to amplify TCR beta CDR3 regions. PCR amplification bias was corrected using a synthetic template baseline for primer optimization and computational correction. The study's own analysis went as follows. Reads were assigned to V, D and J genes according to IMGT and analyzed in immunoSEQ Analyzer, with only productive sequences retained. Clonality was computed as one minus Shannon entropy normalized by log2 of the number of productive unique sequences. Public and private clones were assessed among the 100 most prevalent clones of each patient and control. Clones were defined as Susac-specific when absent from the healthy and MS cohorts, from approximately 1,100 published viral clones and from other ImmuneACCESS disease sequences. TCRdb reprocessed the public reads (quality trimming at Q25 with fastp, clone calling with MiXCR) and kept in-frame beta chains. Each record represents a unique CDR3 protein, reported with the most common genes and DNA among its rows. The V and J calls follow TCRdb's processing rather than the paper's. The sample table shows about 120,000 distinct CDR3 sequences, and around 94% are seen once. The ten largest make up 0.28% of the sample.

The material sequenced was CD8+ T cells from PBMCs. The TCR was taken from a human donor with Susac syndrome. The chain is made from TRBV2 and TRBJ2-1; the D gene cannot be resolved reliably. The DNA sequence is TGTGCCAGCACGGACAATGAGCAGTTCTTC. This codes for CASTDNEQFF.